A selection of T cell receptor beta chains follows, all from one sample in a study of tumor and adjacent non-tumor tissue in lung cancer. MiXCR, applied by TCRdb to the multiplex PCR reads, yields one record per CDR3 protein. The table includes 77,000 or so distinct CDR3 sequences, approximately 82% detected once. The specimen was distant non-tumor lung tissue. The origin of the receptors is a man between 65 and 79 years old with non-small cell lung cancer. Each CDR3 is given with its conserved first and last residue. The D gene is left open where the match is weak. The size of a clone is reported for some rows only, either as once, few or many, or as a class for expanded clones.

V: TRBV28
J: TRBJ2-7
size: NA
D: TRBD1
length: 15
CDR3: CASSLSSGGTYEQYF
DNA: TGTGCCAGCAGTTTATCATCAGGGGGAACCTACGAGCAGTACTTC

V: TRBV11-2
J: TRBJ2-1
size: NA
D: TRBD2
length: 14
CDR3: CANSLAGGASKQFF
DNA: TGTGCCAACAGCTTAGCGGGGGGGGCCAGTAAGCAGTTCTTC

V: TRBV29-1
J: TRBJ1-2
size: NA
D: NA
length: 13
CDR3: CSVEGCRFYGYTF
DNA: TGCAGCGTTGAAGGCTGCAGATTCTATGGCTACACCTTC

V: TRBV5-6
J: TRBJ2-5
size: NA
D: TRBD1
length: 16
CDR3: CASSVNGQGPRETQYF
DNA: TGTGCCAGTAGCGTGAACGGACAGGGACCTCGGGAGACCCAGTACTTC

V: TRBV11-3
J: TRBJ2-5
size: NA
D: TRBD1
length: 15
CDR3: CASRQEQGAHVTHYF
DNA: TGTGCCAGCAGGCAAGAACAGGGGGCACACGTAACCCACTACTTC

V: TRBV12-3/TRBV12-4
J: TRBJ2-7
size: NA
D: NA
length: 14
CDR3: CANSLSGCRYGQYF
DNA: TGTGCCAACAGTTTATCTGGGTGTCGGTATGGGCAGTACTTC

V: TRBV7-9
J: TRBJ2-7
size: few
D: NA
length: 11
CDR3: CASSLEREQYF
DNA: TGTGCCAGCAGCTTAGAAAGGGAGCAGTACTTC

V: TRBV11-1
J: TRBJ1-1
size: NA
D: NA
length: 15
CDR3: CASSLEYRAGTEAFF
DNA: TGTGCCAGTAGCTTAGAGTATCGGGCGGGGACTGAAGCTTTCTTT

V: TRBV4-1
J: TRBJ2-7
size: NA
D: NA
length: 16
CDR3: CASSRTLEGEWDQQYF
DNA: TGCGCCAGCAGCCGGACACTAGAGGGAGAGTGGGACCAGCAGTACTTC

V: TRBV11-3
J: TRBJ1-1
size: NA
D: NA
length: 13
CDR3: CVSSLPANNEAFF
DNA: TGTGTCAGCAGCCTCCCGGCGAACAATGAAGCTTTCTTT

V: TRBV11-1
J: TRBJ2-7
size: NA
D: NA
length: 15
CDR3: CASSLTCGKAYEQYF
DNA: TGTGCCAGCAGCTTAACATGCGGGAAAGCATACGAGCAGTACTTC

V: TRBV11-1
J: TRBJ2-7
size: NA
D: NA
length: 15
CDR3: CASSLEAYTSYDQYF
DNA: TGTGCCAGCAGCTTAGAAGCTTACACCTCCTACGACCAGTATTTC

V: TRBV12-3/TRBV12-4
J: TRBJ1-2
size: many
D: NA
length: 14
CDR3: CASSLDGANYGYTF
DNA: TGTGCCAGCAGTTTGGACGGAGCTAACTATGGCTACACCTTC

V: TRBV4-1
J: TRBJ1-2
size: NA
D: NA
length: 15
CDR3: CARSQDVQSFDDYTF
DNA: TGCGCCAGAAGCCAAGATGTGCAGTCTTTTGATGACTACACCTTC

V: TRBV11-2
J: TRBJ2-2
size: once
D: NA
length: 16
CDR3: CSSSLVGIGVAGELFF
DNA: TGTAGCAGCAGCTTAGTGGGCATAGGGGTTGCCGGGGAGCTGTTCTTT

V: TRBV7-9
J: TRBJ2-1
size: NA
D: NA
length: 15
CDR3: CATSPSGGGNNGQFF
DNA: TGTGCCACAAGCCCATCCGGGGGCGGAAACAATGGGCAGTTCTTC

V: TRBV6-2/TRBV6-3
J: TRBJ1-5
size: medium-sized
D: NA
length: 15
CDR3: CASSQNLGGNQPQHF
DNA: TGTGCCAGCAGTCAGAACCTGGGGGGCAATCAGCCCCAGCATTTT

V: TRBV12-3/TRBV12-4
J: TRBJ2-7
size: NA
D: TRBD1
length: 14
CDR3: CASSWDSMPREQYF
DNA: TGTGCCAGCAGCTGGGACAGCATGCCACGGGAGCAGTACTTC

V: TRBV29-1
J: TRBJ2-1
size: NA
D: NA
length: 13
CDR3: CSVVANKGNEQFF
DNA: TGCAGCGTTGTAGCGAATAAGGGCAATGAGCAGTTCTTC

V: TRBV29-1
J: TRBJ2-5
size: NA
D: TRBD2
length: 18
CDR3: CIIEFYWNSGGKQETQYF
DNA: TGTATCATTGAATTCTATTGGAATAGCGGGGGGAAACAAGAGACACAGTACTTC

V: TRBV29-1
J: TRBJ2-5
size: NA
D: NA
length: 13
CDR3: CSVDSWLVETQYF
DNA: TGCAGCGTTGATTCATGGCTGGTGGAGACCCAGTACTTC

V: TRBV10-2
J: TRBJ2-1
size: NA
D: NA
length: 15
CDR3: CSSRSPAPSSHEPFF
DNA: TGCTCCAGCAGGTCCCCGGCACCCTCTTCTCATGAGCCGTTCTTC

V: TRBV11-3
J: TRBJ2-7
size: NA
D: NA
length: 12
CDR3: CASSLLRYEQYF
DNA: TGTGCCAGCAGCTTGCTTCGGTACGAGCAGTACTTC

V: TRBV6-1
J: TRBJ2-5
size: NA
D: NA
length: 14
CDR3: CASIPVGGGETQCF
DNA: TGTGCCAGCATACCAGTGGGCGGGGGCGAGACCCAGTGCTTC